This T cell receptor (beta chain) derives from a study of cytomegalovirus exposure and HLA in healthy donors. Points from the study as a whole: Several of the most significant clusters were apparently associated with common viral pathogens in a later analysis. A later look showed TCR association rates differing by HLA locus, highest for DRB1 and lowest for HLA-C.

This CDR3 is built from 13 residues. The V gene's germline CDR1 is SQVTM and CDR2 ANQGSEA. PCR was performed using 60 Vbeta and 13 Jbeta primers. Clones were read by immunoSEQ multiplex PCR, and TCRdb kept only the in-frame ones, dropping some. The sample has about 130,000 clones, over 70% seen once; the top ten hold 2% to 2.5%. Turning to this clone: Its target is unknown. At one end, the junction sequence differs from germline, possibly due to a read error.

V is TRBV29-1 and J is TRBJ2-3; D is uncertain. Material: PBMCs. The receptor's source is a man aged 30 to 45 in good health and CMV-seronegative. CDR3 residues: CSVEGRFTDTQYF. The CDR3 coding sequence is TGCAGCGTCGAAGGCAGATTCACAGATACGCAGTATTTT.